These 24 T cell receptor beta chains originate from one sample sequenced in a study of tumor-infiltrating lymphocytes in primary liver carcinoma. The researchers produced TCR beta cDNA from approximately 0.45 ug total RNA with a constant-region primer. Researchers made the TCR beta libraries by running three nested multiplex PCR rounds with slightly modified ARM-PCR. A C-beta reverse primer and TRBV1-TRBV30 forward primers served in each of the first two PCR rounds, at about 10 cycles apiece. TCRdb itself ran the multiplex PCR reads through MiXCR, one entry per CDR3 protein. Here the sample spans fewer than 350,000 distinct CDR3 sequences, approximately 64% being singletons. Unsorted whole blood supplied the RNA, and germline DNA was extracted too. Sequencing was carried out using peripheral blood. The origin of the receptors is a middle-aged man with primary liver carcinoma and hepatitis B virus infection.

About this clonotype itself: One end of the junction fails to match germline, which may point to a read error. The rearrangement uses TRBV11-2 and TRBJ2-2; D perhaps matches TRBD2 (5 bases). Germline V gene sequence: CDR1 SGHAT, CDR2 FQNNGV. CDR3 length equals 14 residues. In nucleotides, the CDR3 is TGTGCCAACAGCTTAGAAGTGAACACCGGGGAACTGTTTTTT. The encoded protein is CANSLEVNTGELFF.

This clonotype was seen just once. The CDR3 end shows no conserved phenylalanine or tryptophan, and so a read error is likely. The gene calls are TRBV5-4 and TRBJ2-7; D is possibly TRBD1 or TRBD2 (5 bases each). The germline CDR1 and CDR2 sequences are SGHNT and YYREEE (reference sequence). Between the trimmed V and J ends, which lost 4 bases and 10 bases, there was a span of 18 bases. This CDR3 comprises 13 residues. In DNA, the CDR3 is TGTGCCAGCAGCGTTGGGACGCCAGGAAGTCAGTACCTC. Protein product: CASSVGTPGSQYL.

In this sample, this clonotype turned up once. At one of its ends the junction is not consistent with the germline gene, which may arise from a read error. CDR3 bases: TGCAGCGTTGAAGATCAGGGGATTGGCATTAAGTACTTC. This encodes CSVEDQGIGIKYF. V usage is TRBV29-1 and J usage is TRBJ2-4, with a tentative D call TRBD1 (6 bases). The CDR3 totals 13 residues. Germline-derived CDR1 and CDR2 are SQVTM and ANQGSEA.

To note about this clonotype: This sequence may be a read error, since a much larger clone differs from it by one base. This chain links TRBV4-1 with TRBJ1-5; D is ambiguous. Germline loops: CDR1 MGHRA, CDR2 YSYEKL. CDR3 length equals 16 residues. CDR3 coding DNA: TGCGCCAGCAGCGCTCAACAGACTTATAGCATTCAGCCCCAGCATTTT. It codes for CASSAQQTYSIQPQHF.

On this clonotype itself: Mismatch with germline at one junction end may stem from a read error. The gene calls are TRBV11-2 and TRBJ2-7; 11 positions match TRBD2. The CDR3 sequence is 18 residues long. CDR1 SGHAT and CDR2 FQNNGV come from the germline V gene. CDR3: CASRRGSLAGAIPYEQYF. The CDR3, as DNA: TGTGCCAGCAGGCGAGGGTCACTAGCGGGAGCAATTCCCTACGAGCAATACTTC.

The chain has TRBV5-1 and TRBJ2-3, with TRBD2 matching over 8 bases. The CDR3 covers 14 residues. With V trimmed by 6 bases and J by 6 bases, 9 bases remained unmatched. Germline V gene sequence: CDR1 SGHRS, CDR2 YFSETQ. The CDR3, as DNA: TGCGCCAGCAAAAGCGGGAGCCCCTCCGATACGCAGTATTTT. It encodes CASKSGSPSDTQYF.

To note about this clonotype: A much larger clone is a single base away; this may be a read error. J is TRBJ1-4 and V is TRBV6-5, with D uncertain. The CDR3 contains 17 residues. Trimming removed 0 bases at V and 2 bases at J, with 13 bases between. Germline CDR1 is MNHEY and CDR2 is SVGAGI. The CDR3 sequence: CASSYSIPVGTNEKLFF. The CDR3 bases are TGTGCCAGCAGTTACTCGATACCAGTGGGCACTAATGAAAAACTGTTTTTT.

A remark on this clonotype: The junction and the germline gene differ at one end; a read error may be behind it. The J gene is TRBJ2-1, the V gene TRBV11-2; maybe TRBD2 (5 bases). This CDR3 spans 13 amino acids. Per the germline V gene, CDR1 is SGHAT and CDR2 is FQNNGV. The CDR3 DNA reads TGTACCAGCAGTCGTGAACTAGGGAATGAACAGTTCTTC. This encodes CTSSRELGNEQFF. Looking up the rest from reference TRBV11-2 and TRBJ2-1 gives the full variable domain: EAGVAQSPRYKIIEKRQSVAFWCNPISGHATLYWYQQILGQGPKLLIQFQNNGVVDDSQLPKDRFSAERLKGVDSTLKIQPAKLEDSAVYLCTSSRELGNEQFFGPGTRLTVL.

Note on this clonotype: Without the conserved terminal phenylalanine or tryptophan, this CDR3 likely stems from a read error. The CDR3 region has the DNA TGTGCCAGCAGCTTATCATCTAGCGGTGACTACAATGAGCAGTTCTCC. Translating it yields CASSLSSSGDYNEQFS. The V call is TRBV11-1, the J call TRBJ2-1; 7 nucleotides agree with TRBD2. The CDR3 sequence is 16 residues long. J gave up 3 bases and V 2 bases, and 7 bases lay outside the gene matches. From germline, CDR1 is SGHAT and CDR2 FQDESV (reference sequence).

This clonotype has more than one count but fewer than ten. This clone may be a read error of a much larger clone one base away. The chain is built from TRBV6-5 and TRBJ1-1; weak D call: TRBD1 (5 bases). The germline V gene encodes CDR1 MNHEY and CDR2 SVGAGI. This CDR3 is 16 amino acids long. CDR3 sequence (DNA): TGTACCAGCAGTTCTTGGGGGGGATCTTCGAACACTGAAGCTTTCTTT. It is translated as CTSSSWGGSSNTEAFF.

This clonotype was detected only once. A much larger clone sits a single nucleotide away, making a read error possible. J is TRBJ1-1 and V is TRBV6-6; TRBD1 aligns across 8 bases. The CDR3 sequence is 13 residues long. The germline CDR1 and CDR2 sequences are MNHNY and SVGAGI (reference sequence). CDR3 sequence reads: CASSYQDRVEASF. In nucleotides, the CDR3 is TGTGCCAGCAGTTACCAGGACAGGGTTGAAGCTTCCTTT.

Regarding this clonotype: A much more abundant neighbour one base away suggests this may be a read error. This chain connects TRBV5-5 to TRBJ2-1, with D maybe TRBD2 (6 bases). CDR1 is SGHKS, CDR2 YYEKEE, per germline (reference sequence). CDR3 size: 16 residues. In nucleotides, the CDR3 is TGTTCCAGCAGCTCCCTTGGGCGGGGCTCCTACAATGAGCAGTTCTTC. Translated, it gives CSSSSLGRGSYNEQFF. The full variable domain, completed using reference TRBV5-5 and TRBJ2-1, is DAGVTQSPTHLIKTRGQQVTLRCSPISGHKSVSWYQQVLGQGPQFIFQYYEKEERGRGNFPDRFSARQFPNYSSELNVNALLLGDSALYLCSSSSLGRGSYNEQFFGPGTRLTVL.

A remark on this clonotype: Sequence at one end of the junction differs from germline and may be a read error. This chain uses TRBV6-6 with TRBJ1-1; D gene ambiguous. Looked up from germline, CDR1 is MNHNY and CDR2 is SVGAGI (reference sequence). The CDR3 extends over 16 amino acids. CDR3 nucleotides: TGTGTCAGCAGAACGGGCAGAATTCCACCGAACACTGAAGCTCTCTTT. Amino acids: CVSRTGRIPPNTEALF.

To note about this clonotype: A much larger clone lies a single base off, so this may be a read error. The J gene is TRBJ1-1, the V gene TRBV12-3 or TRBV12-4; D remains ambiguous. This CDR3 has 13 amino acids. V gave up 5 bases and J gave up 2 bases, with 9 bases separating them. CDR3 region: CASSPRINTEAFF. The CDR3 DNA is TGTGCCAGCAGTCCGAGGATTAACACTGAAGCTTTCTTT.

Points on this clonotype: One end of the junction fails to match germline, which may point to a read error. In DNA, the CDR3 is TGCGCCAGTAGCTTGGCTGGCGGCCTCTCCGAGCACTACTTC. Translating gives CASSLAGGLSEHYF. J is TRBJ2-7 and V is TRBV5-1; D not certain. The V gene's germline CDR1 is SGHRS and CDR2 YFSETQ. This CDR3 has 14 residues.

The rearrangement joins TRBV24-1 to TRBJ2-5; D may match TRBD1 or TRBD2 (5 bases each). Trimming cost V 5 bases and J 5 bases, with 17 bases left between them. Looked up from germline, CDR1 is KGHDR and CDR2 is SFDVKD. CDR3 length: 15 amino acids. The CDR3 DNA reads as TGTGCCACCAGTGGAGAGGGGACCTTCCCGGAGACCCAGTACTTC. It codes for CATSGEGTFPETQYF.

As concerns this clonotype: Since a much larger clone is just one base distant, this may be a read error. The final CDR3 position lacks the conserved phenylalanine or tryptophan, pointing to a likely read error. This chain joins TRBV10-3 and TRBJ1-1; 10 bases match TRBD1. Germline-derived CDR1 and CDR2 are ENHRY and SYGVKD. V trimming: 0 bases; J trimming: 7 bases; junction bases outside the gene matches: 5. The CDR3 is 15 residues long. CDR3 protein: CAISESDRGGGEAFL. The CDR3 DNA follows: TGTGCCATCAGTGAGTCGGACAGGGGGGGGGGTGAAGCTTTCCTT.

With respect to this clonotype: The missing conserved phenylalanine or tryptophan at the end of this CDR3 makes a read error likely. The chain has TRBV11-2 and TRBJ2-3, with D possibly matching TRBD2 (6 bases). Germline lookup yields CDR1 SGHAT and CDR2 FQNNGV. The CDR3 is 15 residues long. CDR3 residues: CASRRKRVSTDTQYS. For the CDR3, the DNA is TGTGCCAGCAGGAGGAAGCGGGTTAGCACGGATACGCAGTATTCT.

This clonotype has ten or more counts. The chain recombines TRBV12-3 or TRBV12-4 with TRBJ1-1, with D unclear. The ends were cut back, 5 bases at V and 8 bases at J, with 12 bases in the middle. The length of the CDR3 is 12 residues. The CDR3 spells CASSPIAVEAFF. CDR3 DNA sequence: TGTGCCAGCAGTCCCATCGCCGTCGAAGCTTTCTTT.

This clonotype has only a few counts. The chain employs TRBV29-1 and TRBJ1-3; D not certain. The length of the CDR3 is 13 residues. Trimming stripped 2 bases from V and 3 bases from J, with 8 bases between. Germline CDR1 and CDR2: SQVTM and ANQGSEA. Written as DNA, the CDR3 is TGCAGCGTTGAACGGCGGGTTGGAAACACCATATATTTT. This sequence encodes CSVERRVGNTIYF.

Concerning this clonotype itself: One base away lies a much larger clone, so this may be a sequencing read error. The chain has TRBV28 and TRBJ2-1, with 12 bases that match TRBD1. The germline V gene has CDR1 MDHEN and CDR2 SYDVKM. The CDR3 length is 15 residues. CDR3 DNA: TGTGCCAGCAGCATCGGGGGACAGGGGGCGAATGAGCGGTTCTTC. This codes for CASSIGGQGANERFF.

A word on this clonotype: This sequence may be a read error, since a much larger clone differs from it by one base. The chain has TRBV6-6 and TRBJ2-3; a weak D match, TRBD2 (7 bases). In germline, CDR1 is MNHNY, CDR2 SVGAGI (reference sequence). The length of the CDR3 is 16 residues. The chain's CDR3 is CASSYGGARGTDTQNF. The CDR3 region has the DNA TGTGCCAGCAGTTACGGGGGGGCAAGAGGCACAGATACGCAGAATTTT.

On this clonotype: Sequence at one end of the junction differs from germline and may be a read error. The rearrangement joins TRBV7-8 to TRBJ2-3, with 8 bases that match TRBD1. The germline V gene encodes CDR1 SGHVS and CDR2 FQNEAQ. The CDR3 is made up of 14 amino acids. The CDR3 loop reads CASSSGQATDTQYF. The DNA for the CDR3 is TGCGCCAGCAGCTCGGGACAGGCCACAGATACGCAGTATTTT.

For this clonotype: One base away lies a much larger clone, so this may be a sequencing read error. J is TRBJ2-5 and V is TRBV6-1; possible D gene TRBD1, 5 bases. The ends were cut back, 1 base at V and 4 bases at J, with 16 bases in the middle. Germline CDR1 reads MNHNS; CDR2 reads SASEGT. This CDR3 is 16 amino acids long. The CDR3, as DNA: TGTGCCAGCAGTGAAGACGACAGAAGATGGGGAGAGACCCAGTACTTC. It is translated as CASSEDDRRWGETQYF.